The entry below describes one T cell receptor (beta chain). Germline V gene sequence: CDR1 DFQATT, CDR2 SNEGSKA (reference sequence). Trimming took off 3 bases at V and 0 bases at J, with 12 bases between the two ends. The CDR3 runs 15 residues. TCRdb keeps only in-frame clones here, not all; method: immunoSEQ multiplex PCR. This repertoire shows about 370,000 clones, approximately 90% found once; its top ten account for roughly 1%. The data are from a study of blood T cell repertoires in COVID-19. About the study: Donors in the United States, Italy and Spain gave samples during acute or convalescent COVID-19. The cDNA or gDNA used as material had been derived from T cells, B-cell-depleted T cells, or PBMCs.

Cohort placement rested on clinical history that participants reported themselves. The source is a man aged 18 to 29 who had recovered from COVID-19. The rearrangement joins TRBV20-1 to TRBJ1-5; D is possibly TRBD1 (6 bases). The specimen sequenced was PBMCs or T cells enriched from blood (not recorded which). The chain's CDR3 is CSASGGVDSNQPQHF. The CDR3 region has the DNA TGCAGTGCTAGTGGGGGCGTTGATAGCAATCAGCCCCAGCATTTT.